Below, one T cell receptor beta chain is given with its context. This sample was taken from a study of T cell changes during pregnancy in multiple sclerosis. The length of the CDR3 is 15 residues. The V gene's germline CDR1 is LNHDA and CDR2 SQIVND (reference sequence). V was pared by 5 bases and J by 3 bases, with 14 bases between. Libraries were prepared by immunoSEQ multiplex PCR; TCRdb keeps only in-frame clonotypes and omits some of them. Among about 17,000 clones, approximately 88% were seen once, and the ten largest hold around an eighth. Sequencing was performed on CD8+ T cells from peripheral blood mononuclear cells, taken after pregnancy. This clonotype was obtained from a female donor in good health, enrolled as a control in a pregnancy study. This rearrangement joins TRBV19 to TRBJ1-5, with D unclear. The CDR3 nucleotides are TGTGCCAGTAGTGATTGGGAGAGGGTCAATCAGCCCCAGCATTTT. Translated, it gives CASSDWERVNQPQHF. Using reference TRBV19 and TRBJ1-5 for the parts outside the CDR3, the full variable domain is DGGITQSPKYLFRKEGQNVTLSCEQNLNHDAMYWYRQDPGQGLRLIYYSQIVNDFQKGDIAEGYSVSREKKESFPLTVTSAQKNPTAFYLCASSDWERVNQPQHFGDGTRLSIL.